Shown below are 3 T cell receptor beta chains from a single sample sequenced in a study of OX40 agonist ivuxolimab in advanced cancers. Libraries were prepared by immunoSEQ multiplex PCR; TCRdb keeps only in-frame clonotypes and omits some of them. This table holds about 69,000 clones, roughly 90% found once. The sample here was CD4+ or CD8+ T cells sorted from blood, taken in a trial of the OX40 agonist ivuxolimab. Source of these receptors: an adult with an advanced solid tumor such as melanoma, head and neck, liver or kidney cancer.

This clone was found a few times. V gene TRBV5-8 combines with J gene TRBJ2-7, with D possibly matching TRBD2 (6 bases). The germline V gene encodes CDR1 SGHTS and CDR2 YDEGEE. CDR3 length equals 15 residues. V lost 7 bases to trimming and J lost 3 bases, with 20 bases between them. The CDR3 reads CASWSGRGRGYEQYF. CDR3 in DNA: TGTGCCAGCTGGTCCGGGCGGGGCAGAGGCTACGAGCAGTACTTC.

A single count supports this clone. J is TRBJ1-5 and V is TRBV6-1, with D possibly matching TRBD1 (6 bases). Trimming took 3 bases from V and 4 from J, leaving 13 bases between them. The CDR3 sequence is 15 residues long. Germline CDR1 is MNHNS and CDR2 is SASEGT. The CDR3 DNA is TGTGCCAGCAGTGAGGGACACTTAGGAAATCAGCCCCAGCATTTT. Its translation is CASSEGHLGNQPQHF.

The V gene is TRBV15, the J gene TRBJ2-2, with D unclear. The germline CDR1 and CDR2 sequences are LNHNV and YYDKDF (reference sequence). The CDR3 runs 15 residues. Trimming shortened V by 10 bases and J by 0 bases, and 15 bases separated the two germline ends. CDR3 sequence: CAIRPGPANTGELFF. In DNA, the CDR3 is TGTGCCATCCGACCGGGCCCGGCGAACACCGGGGAGCTGTTTTTT.